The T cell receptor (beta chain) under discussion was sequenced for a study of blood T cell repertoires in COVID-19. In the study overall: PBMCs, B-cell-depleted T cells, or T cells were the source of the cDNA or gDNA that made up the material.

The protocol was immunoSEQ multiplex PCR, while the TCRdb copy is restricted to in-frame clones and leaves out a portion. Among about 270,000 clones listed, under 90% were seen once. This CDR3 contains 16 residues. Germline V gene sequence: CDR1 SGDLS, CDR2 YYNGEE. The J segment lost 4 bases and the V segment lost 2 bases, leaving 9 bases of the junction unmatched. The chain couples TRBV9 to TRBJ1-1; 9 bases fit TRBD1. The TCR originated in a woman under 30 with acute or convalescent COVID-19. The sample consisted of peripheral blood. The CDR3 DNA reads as TGTGCCAGCAGCGTCCACGCGGACAGGGGAAGCACTGAAGCTTTCTTT. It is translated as CASSVHADRGSTEAFF.